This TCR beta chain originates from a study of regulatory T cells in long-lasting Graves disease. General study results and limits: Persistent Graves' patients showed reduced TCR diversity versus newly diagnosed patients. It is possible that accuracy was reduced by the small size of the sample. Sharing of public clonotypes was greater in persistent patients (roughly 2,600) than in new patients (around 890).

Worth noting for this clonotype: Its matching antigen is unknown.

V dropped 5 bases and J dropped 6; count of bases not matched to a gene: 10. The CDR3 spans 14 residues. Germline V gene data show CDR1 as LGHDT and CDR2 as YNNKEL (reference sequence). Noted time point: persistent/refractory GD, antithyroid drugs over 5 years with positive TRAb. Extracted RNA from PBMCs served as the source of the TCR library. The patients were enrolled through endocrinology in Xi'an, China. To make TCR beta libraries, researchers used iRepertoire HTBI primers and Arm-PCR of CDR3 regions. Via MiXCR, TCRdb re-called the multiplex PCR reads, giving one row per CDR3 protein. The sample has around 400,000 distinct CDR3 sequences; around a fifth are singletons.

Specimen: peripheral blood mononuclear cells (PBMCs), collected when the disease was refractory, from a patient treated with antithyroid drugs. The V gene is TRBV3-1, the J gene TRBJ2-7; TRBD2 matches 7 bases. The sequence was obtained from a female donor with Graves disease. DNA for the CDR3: TGTGCCAGCAGCGGGGGACTACCCTCCGGCGAGCAGTACTTC. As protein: CASSGGLPSGEQYF.